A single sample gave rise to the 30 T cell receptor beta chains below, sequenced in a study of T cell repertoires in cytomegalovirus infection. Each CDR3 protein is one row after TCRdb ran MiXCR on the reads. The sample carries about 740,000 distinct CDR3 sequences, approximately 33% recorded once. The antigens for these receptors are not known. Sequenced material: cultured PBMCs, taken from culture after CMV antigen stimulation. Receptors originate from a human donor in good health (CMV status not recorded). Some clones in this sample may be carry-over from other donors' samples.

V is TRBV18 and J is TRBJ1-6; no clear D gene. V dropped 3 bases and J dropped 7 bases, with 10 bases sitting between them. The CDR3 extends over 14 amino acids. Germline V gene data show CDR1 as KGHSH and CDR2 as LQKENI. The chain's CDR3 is CASSPLTGNSPLHF. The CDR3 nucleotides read TGTGCCAGCTCACCGCTGACGGGAAATTCACCCCTCCACTTT.

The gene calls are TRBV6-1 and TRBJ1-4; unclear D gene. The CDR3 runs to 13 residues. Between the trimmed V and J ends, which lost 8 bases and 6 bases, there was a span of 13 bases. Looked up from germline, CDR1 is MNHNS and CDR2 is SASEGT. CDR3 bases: TGTGCCAGCGGCCTTATAGCGGATGAAAAACTGTTTTTT. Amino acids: CASGLIADEKLFF.

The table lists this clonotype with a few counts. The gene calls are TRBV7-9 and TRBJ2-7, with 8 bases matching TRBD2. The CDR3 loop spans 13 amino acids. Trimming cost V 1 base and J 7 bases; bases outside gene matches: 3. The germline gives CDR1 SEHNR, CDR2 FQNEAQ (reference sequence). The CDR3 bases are TGTGCCAGCAGCTTAGGCGGGAGGACTGAGCAGTACTTC. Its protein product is CASSLGGRTEQYF.

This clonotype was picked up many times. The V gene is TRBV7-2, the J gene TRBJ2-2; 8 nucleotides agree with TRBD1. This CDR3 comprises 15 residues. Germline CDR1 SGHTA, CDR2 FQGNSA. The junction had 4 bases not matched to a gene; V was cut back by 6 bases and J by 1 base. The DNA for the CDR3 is TGTGCCAGCAGTCCCGGGACAGGGAACACCGGGGAGCTGTTTTTT. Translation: CASSPGTGNTGELFF.

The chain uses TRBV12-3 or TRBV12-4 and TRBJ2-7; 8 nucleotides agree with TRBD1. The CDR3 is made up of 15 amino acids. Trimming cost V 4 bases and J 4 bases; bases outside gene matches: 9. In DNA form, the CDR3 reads TGTGCCAGCAGTTCAAGTGACAGGGGCGGGTACGAGCAGTACTTC. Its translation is CASSSSDRGGYEQYF.

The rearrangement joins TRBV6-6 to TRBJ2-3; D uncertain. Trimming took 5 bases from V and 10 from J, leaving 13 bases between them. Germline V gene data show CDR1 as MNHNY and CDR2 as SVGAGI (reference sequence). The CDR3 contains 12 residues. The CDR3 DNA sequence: TGTGCCAGCAGTGAGACCAAGCAGGCGCAGTATTTT. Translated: CASSETKQAQYF.

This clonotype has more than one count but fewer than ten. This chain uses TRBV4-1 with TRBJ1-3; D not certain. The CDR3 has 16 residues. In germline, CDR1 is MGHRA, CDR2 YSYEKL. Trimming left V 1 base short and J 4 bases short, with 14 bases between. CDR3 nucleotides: TGCGCCAGCAGCCAAGTTCGGCCAGTTTCAGGAAACACCATATATTTT. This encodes CASSQVRPVSGNTIYF.

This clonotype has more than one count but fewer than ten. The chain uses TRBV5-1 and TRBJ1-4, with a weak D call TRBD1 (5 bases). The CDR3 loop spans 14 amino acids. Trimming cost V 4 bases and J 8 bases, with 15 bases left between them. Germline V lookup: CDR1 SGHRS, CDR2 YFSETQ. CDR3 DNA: TGCGCCAGCAGCCCCGAGGCAGGACACGAAAAACTGTTTTTT. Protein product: CASSPEAGHEKLFF.

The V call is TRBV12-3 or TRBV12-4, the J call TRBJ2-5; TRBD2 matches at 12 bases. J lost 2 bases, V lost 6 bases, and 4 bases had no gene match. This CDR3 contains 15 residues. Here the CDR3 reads CASRTSGGLQETQYF. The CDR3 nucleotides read TGTGCCAGCAGAACTAGCGGGGGGCTTCAAGAGACCCAGTACTTC.

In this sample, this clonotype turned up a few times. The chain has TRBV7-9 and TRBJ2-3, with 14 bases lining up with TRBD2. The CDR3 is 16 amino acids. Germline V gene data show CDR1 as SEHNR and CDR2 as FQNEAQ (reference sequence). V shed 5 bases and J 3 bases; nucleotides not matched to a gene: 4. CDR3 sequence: CASSVGTSGRTDTQYF. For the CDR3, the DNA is TGTGCCAGCAGCGTCGGGACTAGCGGGAGAACAGATACGCAGTATTTT.

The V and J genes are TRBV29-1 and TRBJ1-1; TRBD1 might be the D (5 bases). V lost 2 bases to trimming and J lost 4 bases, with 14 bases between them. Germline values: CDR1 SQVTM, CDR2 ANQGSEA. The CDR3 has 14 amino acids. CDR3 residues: CSVEWWGLITEAFF. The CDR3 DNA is TGCAGCGTTGAATGGTGGGGGTTAATCACTGAAGCTTTCTTT.

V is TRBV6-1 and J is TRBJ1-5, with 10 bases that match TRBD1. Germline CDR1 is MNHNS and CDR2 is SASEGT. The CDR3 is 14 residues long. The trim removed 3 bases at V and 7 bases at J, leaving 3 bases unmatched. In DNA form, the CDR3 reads TGTGCCAGCAGTGAGTGGACAGGGGGGCAGCCCCAGCATTTT. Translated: CASSEWTGGQPQHF.

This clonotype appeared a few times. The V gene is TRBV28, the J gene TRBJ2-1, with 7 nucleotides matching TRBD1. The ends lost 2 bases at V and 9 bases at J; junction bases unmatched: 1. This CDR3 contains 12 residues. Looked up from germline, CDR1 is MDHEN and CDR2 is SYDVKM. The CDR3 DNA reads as TGTGCCAGCAGTTTACCAGGGGGTGAGCAGTTCTTC. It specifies CASSLPGGEQFF.

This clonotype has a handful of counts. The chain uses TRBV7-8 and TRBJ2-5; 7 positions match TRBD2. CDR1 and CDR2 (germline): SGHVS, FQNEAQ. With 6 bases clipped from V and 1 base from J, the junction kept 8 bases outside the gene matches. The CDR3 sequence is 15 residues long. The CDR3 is CASRSRRGIQETQYF. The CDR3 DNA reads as TGTGCCAGCAGGAGTCGGCGGGGGATCCAAGAGACCCAGTACTTC.

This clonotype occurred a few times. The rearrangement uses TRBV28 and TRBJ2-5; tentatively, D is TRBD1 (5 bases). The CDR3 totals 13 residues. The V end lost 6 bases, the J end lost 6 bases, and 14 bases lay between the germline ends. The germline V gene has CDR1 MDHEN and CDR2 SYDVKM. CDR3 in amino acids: CASRLRKGQTQYF. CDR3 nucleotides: TGTGCCAGCAGACTGAGAAAGGGGCAGACCCAGTACTTC.

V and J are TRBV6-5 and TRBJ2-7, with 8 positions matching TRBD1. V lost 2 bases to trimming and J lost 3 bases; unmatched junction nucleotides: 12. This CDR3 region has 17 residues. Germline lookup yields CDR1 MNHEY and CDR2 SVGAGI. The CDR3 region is CASSYLGGQGINYEQYF. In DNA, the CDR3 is TGTGCCAGCAGTTACCTGGGAGGACAGGGAATAAACTACGAGCAGTACTTC.

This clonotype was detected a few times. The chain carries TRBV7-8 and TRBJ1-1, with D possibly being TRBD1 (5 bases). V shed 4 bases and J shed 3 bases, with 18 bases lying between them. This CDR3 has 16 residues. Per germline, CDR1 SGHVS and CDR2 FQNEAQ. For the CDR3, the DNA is TGTGCCAGCAGCTCACGCCCGGCGGGAGGGGACACTGAAGCTTTCTTT. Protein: CASSSRPAGGDTEAFF.

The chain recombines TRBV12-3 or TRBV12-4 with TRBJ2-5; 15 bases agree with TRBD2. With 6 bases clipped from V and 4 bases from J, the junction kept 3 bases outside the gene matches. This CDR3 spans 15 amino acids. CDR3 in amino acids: CASSAGLAGGETQYF. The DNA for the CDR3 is TGTGCCAGCAGCGCGGGACTAGCGGGAGGAGAGACCCAGTACTTC.

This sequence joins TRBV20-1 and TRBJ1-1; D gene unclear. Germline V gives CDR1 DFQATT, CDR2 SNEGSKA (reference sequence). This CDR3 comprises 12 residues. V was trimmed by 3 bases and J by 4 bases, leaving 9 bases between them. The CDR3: CSASNEGTEAFF. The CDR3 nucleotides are TGCAGTGCTAGCAACGAAGGCACTGAAGCTTTCTTT.

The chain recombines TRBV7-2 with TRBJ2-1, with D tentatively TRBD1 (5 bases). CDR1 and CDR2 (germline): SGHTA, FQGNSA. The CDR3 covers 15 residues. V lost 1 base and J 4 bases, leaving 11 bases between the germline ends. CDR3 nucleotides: TGTGCCAGCAGCTTAGGACAGACCGAATACAATGAGCAGTTCTTC. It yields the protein CASSLGQTEYNEQFF.

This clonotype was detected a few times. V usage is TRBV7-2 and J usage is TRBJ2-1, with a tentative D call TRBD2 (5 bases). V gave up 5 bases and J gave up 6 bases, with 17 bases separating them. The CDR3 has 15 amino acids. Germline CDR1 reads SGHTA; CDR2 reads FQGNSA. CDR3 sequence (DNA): TGTGCCAGCAGCCCCCGGACTGGAACCATCAATGAGCAGTTCTTC. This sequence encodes CASSPRTGTINEQFF.

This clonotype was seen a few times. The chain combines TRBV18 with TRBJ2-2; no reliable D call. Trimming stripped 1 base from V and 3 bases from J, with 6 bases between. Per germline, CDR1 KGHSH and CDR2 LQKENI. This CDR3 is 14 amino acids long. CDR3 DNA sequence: TGTGCCAGCTCACCACGCCTTGACACCGGGGAGCTGTTTTTT. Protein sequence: CASSPRLDTGELFF.

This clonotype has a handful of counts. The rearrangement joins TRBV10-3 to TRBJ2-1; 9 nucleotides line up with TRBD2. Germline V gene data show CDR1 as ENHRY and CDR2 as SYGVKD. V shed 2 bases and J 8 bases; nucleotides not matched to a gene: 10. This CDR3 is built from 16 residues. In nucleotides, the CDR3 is TGTGCCATCAGTGAGCGGAAGCGGGAGGTGGTCCATGAGCAGTTCTTC. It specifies CAISERKREVVHEQFF.

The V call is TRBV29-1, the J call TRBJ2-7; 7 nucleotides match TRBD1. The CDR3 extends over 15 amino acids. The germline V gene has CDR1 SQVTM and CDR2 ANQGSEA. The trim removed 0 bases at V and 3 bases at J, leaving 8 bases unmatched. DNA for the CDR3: TGCAGCGTTGAAGATAACGGACAGGTAAACTACGAGCAGTACTTC. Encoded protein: CSVEDNGQVNYEQYF.

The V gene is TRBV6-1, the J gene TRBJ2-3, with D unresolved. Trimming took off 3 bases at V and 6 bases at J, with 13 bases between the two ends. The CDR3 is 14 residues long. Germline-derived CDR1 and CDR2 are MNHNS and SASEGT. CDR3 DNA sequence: TGTGCCAGCAGTGAGCTAGTTACAAGCGATACGCAGTATTTT. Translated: CASSELVTSDTQYF.

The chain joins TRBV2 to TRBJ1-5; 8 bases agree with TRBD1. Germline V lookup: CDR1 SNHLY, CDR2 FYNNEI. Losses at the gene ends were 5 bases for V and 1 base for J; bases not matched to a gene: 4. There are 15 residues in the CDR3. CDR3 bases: TGTGCCAGCAGTATGCGGACAGGGAGCAATCAGCCCCAGCATTTT. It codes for CASSMRTGSNQPQHF.

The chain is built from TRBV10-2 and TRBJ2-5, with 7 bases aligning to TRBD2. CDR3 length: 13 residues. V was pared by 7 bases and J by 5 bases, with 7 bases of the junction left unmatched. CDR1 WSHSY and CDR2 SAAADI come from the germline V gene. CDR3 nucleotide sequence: TGCGCCAGCAACCCCAGCGGGACGGAGACCCAGTACTTC. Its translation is CASNPSGTETQYF.

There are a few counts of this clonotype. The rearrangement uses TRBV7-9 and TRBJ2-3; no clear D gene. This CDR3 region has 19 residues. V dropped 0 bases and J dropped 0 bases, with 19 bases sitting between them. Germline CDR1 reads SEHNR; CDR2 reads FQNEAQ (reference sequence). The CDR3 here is CASSLAALWSRPSTDTQYF. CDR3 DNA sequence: TGTGCCAGCAGCTTAGCGGCGTTGTGGAGCAGACCTAGCACAGATACGCAGTATTTT.

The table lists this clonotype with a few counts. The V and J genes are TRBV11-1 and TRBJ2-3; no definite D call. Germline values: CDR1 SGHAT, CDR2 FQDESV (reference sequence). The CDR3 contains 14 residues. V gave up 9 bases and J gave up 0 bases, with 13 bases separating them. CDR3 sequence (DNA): TGTGCCAGGCTACACAACCCTAGCACAGATACGCAGTATTTT. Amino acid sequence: CARLHNPSTDTQYF.

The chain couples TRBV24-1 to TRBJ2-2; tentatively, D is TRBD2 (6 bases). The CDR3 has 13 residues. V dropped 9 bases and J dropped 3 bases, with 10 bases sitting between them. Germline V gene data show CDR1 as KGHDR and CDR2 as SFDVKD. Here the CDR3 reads CATVGRDTGELFF. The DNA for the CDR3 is TGTGCCACCGTCGGGAGAGACACCGGGGAGCTGTTTTTT.